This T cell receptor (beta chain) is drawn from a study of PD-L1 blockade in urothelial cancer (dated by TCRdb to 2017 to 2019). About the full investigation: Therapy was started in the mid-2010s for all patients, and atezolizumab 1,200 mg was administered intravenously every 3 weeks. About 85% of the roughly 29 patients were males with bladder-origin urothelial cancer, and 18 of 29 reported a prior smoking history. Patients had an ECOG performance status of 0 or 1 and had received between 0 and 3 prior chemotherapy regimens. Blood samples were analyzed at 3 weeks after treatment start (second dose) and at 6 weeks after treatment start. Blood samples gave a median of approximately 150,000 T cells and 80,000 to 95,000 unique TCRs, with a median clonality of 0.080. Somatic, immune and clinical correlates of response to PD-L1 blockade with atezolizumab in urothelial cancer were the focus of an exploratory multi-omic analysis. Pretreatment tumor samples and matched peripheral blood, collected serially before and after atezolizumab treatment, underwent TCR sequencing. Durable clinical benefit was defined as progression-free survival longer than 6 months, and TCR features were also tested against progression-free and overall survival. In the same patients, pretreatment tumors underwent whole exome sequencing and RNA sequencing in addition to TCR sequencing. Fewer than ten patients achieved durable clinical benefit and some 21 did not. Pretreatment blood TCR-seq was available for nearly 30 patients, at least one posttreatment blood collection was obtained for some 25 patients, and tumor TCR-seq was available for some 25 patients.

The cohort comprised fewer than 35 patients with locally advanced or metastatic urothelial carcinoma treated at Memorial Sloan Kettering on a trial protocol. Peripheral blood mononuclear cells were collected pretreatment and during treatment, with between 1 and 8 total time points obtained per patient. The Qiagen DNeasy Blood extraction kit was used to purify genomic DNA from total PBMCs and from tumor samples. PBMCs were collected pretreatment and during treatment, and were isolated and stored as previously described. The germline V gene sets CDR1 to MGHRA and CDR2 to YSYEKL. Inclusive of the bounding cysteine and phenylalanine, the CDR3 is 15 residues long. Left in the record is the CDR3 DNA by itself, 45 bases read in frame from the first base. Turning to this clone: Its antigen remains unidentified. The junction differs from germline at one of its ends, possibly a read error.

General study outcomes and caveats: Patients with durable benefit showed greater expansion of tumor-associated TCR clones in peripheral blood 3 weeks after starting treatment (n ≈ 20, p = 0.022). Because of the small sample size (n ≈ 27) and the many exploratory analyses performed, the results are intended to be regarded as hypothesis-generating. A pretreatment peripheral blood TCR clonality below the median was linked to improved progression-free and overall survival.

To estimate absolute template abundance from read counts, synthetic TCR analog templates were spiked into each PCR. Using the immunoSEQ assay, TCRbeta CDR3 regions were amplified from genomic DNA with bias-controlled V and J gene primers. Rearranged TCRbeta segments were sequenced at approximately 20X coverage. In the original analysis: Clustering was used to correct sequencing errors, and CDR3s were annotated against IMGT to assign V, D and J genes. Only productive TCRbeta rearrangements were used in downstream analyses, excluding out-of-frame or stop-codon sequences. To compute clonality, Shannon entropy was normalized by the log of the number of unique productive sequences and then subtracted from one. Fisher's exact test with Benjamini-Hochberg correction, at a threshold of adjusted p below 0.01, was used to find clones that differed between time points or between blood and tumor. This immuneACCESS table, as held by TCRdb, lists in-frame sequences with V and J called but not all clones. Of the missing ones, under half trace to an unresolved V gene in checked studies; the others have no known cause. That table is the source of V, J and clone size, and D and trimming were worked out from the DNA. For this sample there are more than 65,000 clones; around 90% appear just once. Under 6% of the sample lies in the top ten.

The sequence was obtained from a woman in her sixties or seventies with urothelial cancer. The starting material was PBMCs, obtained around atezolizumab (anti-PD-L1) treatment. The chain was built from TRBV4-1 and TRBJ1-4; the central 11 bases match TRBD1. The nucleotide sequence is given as TGCGCCAGCAGCTCACCCGGGACAGGGGGACCGACTCTGGTTTTT. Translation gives CASSSPGTGGPTLVF.